These 20 T cell receptor beta chains came from one sample sequenced in a study of T cells in Graves' hyperthyroidism and ophthalmopathy. Amplification yielded TCR beta CDR3 regions, with RNA transcripts as the source. The TCR CDR3 first-round RT-PCR relied on the HTBI primer set. MiXCR was run by TCRdb on the multiplex PCR reads, yielding one entry per CDR3 protein. In the table there are 600,000 to 900,000 distinct CDR3 sequences, around 17% of which are singletons. The sequencing input was blood. The receptors shown here come from a man younger than 35 with Graves' hyperthyroidism.

This clonotype was found many times. This rearrangement joins TRBV13 to TRBJ2-7, with D unclear. This CDR3 contains 13 residues. Trimming left V 0 bases short and J 3 bases short, with 6 bases between. Germline V gives CDR1 PRHDT, CDR2 FYEKMQ (reference sequence). Here the CDR3 reads CASSLGPNYEQYF. Here the CDR3 DNA reads TGTGCCAGCAGCTTAGGCCCCAACTACGAGCAGTACTTC.

The rearrangement uses TRBV27 and TRBJ2-7, with TRBD2 identical over 7 bases. From germline, CDR1 is MNHEY and CDR2 SMNVEV (reference sequence). The CDR3 loop spans 14 amino acids. V gave up 4 bases and J gave up 8 bases; unmatched junction bases: 11. DNA for the CDR3: TGTGCCAGCAGTTCGTCGACTAGCTCTAGTAAGCAGTACTTC. It is translated as CASSSSTSSSKQYF.

The chain joins TRBV30 to TRBJ1-5; tentatively, D is TRBD1 (5 bases). Germline lookup yields CDR1 GTSNPN and CDR2 SVGIG (reference sequence). Trimming removed 3 bases at V and 2 bases at J, with 17 bases between. The CDR3 sequence is 16 residues long. The CDR3 is CAWRRGTQVGNQPQHF. For the CDR3, the DNA is TGTGCCTGGAGGAGGGGAACTCAAGTCGGCAATCAGCCCCAGCATTTT.

This clonotype was detected only a few times. The rearrangement joins TRBV7-8 to TRBJ1-1; no reliable D call. Trimming removed 2 bases at V and 5 bases at J, with 9 bases between. CDR1 SGHVS and CDR2 FQNEAQ come from the germline V gene. This CDR3 contains 13 residues. CDR3 in amino acids: CASSLTPKTEAFF. DNA of the CDR3: TGTGCCAGCAGCTTAACCCCAAAGACTGAAGCTTTCTTT.

The chain employs TRBV5-4 and TRBJ2-3; TRBD1 aligns across 10 bases. V dropped 4 bases and J dropped 1; count of bases not matched to a gene: 6. CDR1 is SGHNT, CDR2 YYREEE, per germline (reference sequence). The CDR3 extends over 16 amino acids. CDR3 DNA sequence: TGTGCCAGCAGCAGAATGGACAGGGGGGGCACAGATACGCAGTATTTT. Translating it yields CASSRMDRGGTDTQYF.

This clonotype was detected many times. V usage is TRBV7-2 and J usage is TRBJ2-5; D not certain. In germline, CDR1 is SGHTA, CDR2 FQGNSA. CDR3 length: 16 amino acids. V lost 1 base, J lost 5 bases, and 17 bases lay in between. The CDR3 sequence is CASSLEFSPAAETQYF. In DNA form, the CDR3 reads TGTGCCAGCAGCTTAGAGTTCTCCCCGGCCGCCGAGACCCAGTACTTC.

The table lists this clonotype with many counts. This chain joins TRBV11-3 and TRBJ2-5, with D perhaps TRBD1 or TRBD2 (5 bases each). Per the germline V gene, CDR1 is SGHNT and CDR2 is YENEEA. The CDR3 totals 13 residues. The V gene lost 5 bases and the J gene lost 2 bases, with 9 bases spanning the gap. CDR3 amino acids: CASSTGHQETQYF. The CDR3, as DNA: TGTGCCAGCAGCACGGGGCATCAAGAGACCCAGTACTTC.

This chain connects TRBV7-8 to TRBJ1-3, with TRBD1 as a possible D gene (5 bases). The CDR3 is 16 residues long. Germline-derived CDR1 and CDR2 are SGHVS and FQNEAQ. Trimming took off 2 bases at V and 7 bases at J, with 18 bases between the two ends. The CDR3 sequence is CASSLMGLREGNTIYF. The CDR3 nucleotides are TGTGCCAGCAGCTTAATGGGACTCAGGGAGGGGAACACCATATATTTT. Together with reference TRBV7-8 and TRBJ1-3, the CDR3 gives the full variable domain: GAGVSQSPRYKVAKRGQDVALRCDPISGHVSLFWYQQALGQGPEFLTYFQNEAQLDKSGLPSDRFFAERPEGSVSTLKIQRTQQEDSAVYLCASSLMGLREGNTIYFGEGSWLTVV.

This clonotype has a count of ten or more. This chain joins TRBV30 and TRBJ1-1, with a possible D match to TRBD1 (5 bases). V was clipped by 3 bases and J by 7 bases, with 9 bases between them. This CDR3 spans 11 amino acids. Germline lookup yields CDR1 GTSNPN and CDR2 SVGIG (reference sequence). This CDR3 is CAWRRGGEAFF. DNA for the CDR3: TGTGCCTGGAGGCGCGGGGGTGAAGCTTTCTTT.

About this clonotype: A much larger clone sits a single nucleotide away, making a read error possible. The chain has TRBV6-1 and TRBJ2-7; 8 bases line up with TRBD1. This CDR3 comprises 14 residues. Per germline, CDR1 MNHNS and CDR2 SASEGT. Losses at the gene ends were 4 bases for V and 6 bases for J; bases not matched to a gene: 8. As DNA, the CDR3 is TGTGCCAGCAGTGGCCGGGACAGGAGGCGCGAGCAGTACTTC. Protein product: CASSGRDRRREQYF.

The chain uses TRBV7-9 and TRBJ2-7; 8 positions match TRBD1. After removal of 4 bases from V and 7 bases from J, the junction contained 27 bases not matched to a gene. The CDR3 consists of 20 residues. Looked up from germline, CDR1 is SEHNR and CDR2 is FQNEAQ (reference sequence). The CDR3 nucleotides read TGTGCCAGCAGCTCTACCCCCGCGGGACAGGACTCGCCAGTGGCGTGGGAGCAGTACTTC. Its translation: CASSSTPAGQDSPVAWEQYF. The full variable domain, rest sourced from reference TRBV7-9 and TRBJ2-7, is DTGVSQNPRHKITKRGQNVTFRCDPISEHNRLYWYRQTLGQGPEFLTYFQNEAQLEKSRLLSDRFSAERPKGSFSTLEIQRTEQGDSAMYLCASSSTPAGQDSPVAWEQYFGPGTRLTVT.

This clonotype was seen ten or more times. The V call is TRBV20-1, the J call TRBJ2-3; 9 positions match TRBD2. Germline V gives CDR1 DFQATT, CDR2 SNEGSKA (reference sequence). This CDR3 contains 14 residues. The junction had 1 base not matched to a gene; V was cut back by 0 bases and J by 3 bases. The DNA of the CDR3 is TGCAGTGCTAGAGAGACTAGCGGAACAGATACGCAGTATTTT. It specifies CSARETSGTDTQYF.

The table lists this clonotype with many counts. The V call is TRBV5-1, the J call TRBJ2-3; D remains unclear. The V and J ends lost 0 bases and 2 bases respectively, with 10 bases between them. The CDR3 loop spans 15 amino acids. Germline V gene data show CDR1 as SGHRS and CDR2 as YFSETQ. The CDR3 is CASSLGQTTTDTQYF. The CDR3 DNA follows: TGCGCCAGCAGCTTGGGGCAGACCACCACAGATACGCAGTATTTT.

The chain carries TRBV6-1 and TRBJ2-3; the match to TRBD2 covers 15 bases. V was clipped by 5 bases and J by 1 base; unmatched bases: 7. CDR3 length: 18 amino acids. CDR1 MNHNS and CDR2 SASEGT come from the germline V gene. The CDR3 sequence: CASSPGTSGRSGTDTQYF. DNA for the CDR3: TGTGCCAGCAGTCCTGGGACTAGCGGGAGGTCGGGCACAGATACGCAGTATTTT.

This clonotype appeared many times. The chain links TRBV30 to TRBJ2-1; D is unclear. There are 12 residues in the CDR3. Trimming removed 0 bases from V and 6 bases from J, with 6 bases in between. The germline V gene has CDR1 GTSNPN and CDR2 SVGIG (reference sequence). The CDR3 DNA reads as TGTGCCTGGAGTGTACGGGTCAATGAGCAGTTCTTC. It specifies CAWSVRVNEQFF.

This clonotype appeared many times. This rearrangement joins TRBV28 to TRBJ2-7; 11 bases align to TRBD1. The CDR3 contains 16 residues. V shed 3 bases, J shed 4 bases, and the junction held 8 bases outside the gene matches. Germline lookup yields CDR1 MDHEN and CDR2 SYDVKM. CDR3 amino acids: CASSLVPGTGGYEQYF. The DNA for the CDR3 is TGTGCCAGCAGTTTGGTCCCCGGGACAGGGGGGTACGAGCAGTACTTC.

This clonotype has only a few counts. The chain has TRBV20-1 and TRBJ2-1; D may be TRBD1 (6 bases). Germline-derived CDR1 and CDR2 are DFQATT and SNEGSKA (reference sequence). Between the trimmed V and J ends, which lost 5 bases and 5 bases, there was a span of 7 bases. The CDR3 covers 11 residues. CDR3: CSAWDNNEQFF. The CDR3 DNA reads as TGCAGTGCTTGGGACAACAATGAGCAGTTCTTC.

This clonotype has ten or more counts. The rearrangement links TRBV28 to TRBJ1-3; D gene uncertain. Per germline, CDR1 MDHEN and CDR2 SYDVKM. V was cut by 3 bases and J by 3 bases, with 12 bases left in between. The CDR3 runs to 15 residues. The CDR3, as DNA: TGTGCCAGCAGTTTCCCCTCGGGAGATGGAAACACCATATATTTT. Residues: CASSFPSGDGNTIYF.

This clonotype was observed many times. The chain couples TRBV27 to TRBJ2-3, with 11 bases that match TRBD1. The germline V gene has CDR1 MNHEY and CDR2 SMNVEV (reference sequence). V shed 3 bases, J shed 4 bases, and the junction held 12 bases outside the gene matches. The CDR3 length is 18 residues. The CDR3 nucleotides are TGTGCCAGCAGTTTTTTGGGAAGAGGACAGGGGGCTTCAGATACGCAGTATTTT. This codes for CASSFLGRGQGASDTQYF.

The table lists this clonotype with many counts. The V and J genes are TRBV6-2 or TRBV6-3 and TRBJ2-1; 7 bases are a match to TRBD2. There are 15 residues in the CDR3. Germline lookup yields CDR1 MNHEY and CDR2 SVGEGT. The V gene end was trimmed by 2 bases and the J gene end by 8 bases; junction bases not matched to a gene: 9. The CDR3 DNA follows: TGTGCCAGCAGTTACGTTGGCGGGAGTGGGGATGAGCAGTTCTTC. Protein product: CASSYVGGSGDEQFF.